This T cell receptor (beta chain) was captured by sequencing in a study of Graves' ophthalmopathy and Graves' hyperthyroidism. In its sample, this clonotype was seen many times. As the template, RNA transcripts were used to amplify TCR beta CDR3 regions. The first-round RT-PCR employed HTBI primers together with the Qiagen OneStep RT-PCR kit. A multiplex PCR was then performed as the second round. TCRdb itself ran the multiplex PCR reads through MiXCR, one entry per CDR3 protein. The table has some 1.1 million distinct CDR3 sequences, about two fifths seen once. The CDR3 runs to 15 residues. Germline V gene sequence: CDR1 DFQATT, CDR2 SNEGSKA (reference sequence). Trimming removed 6 bases from V and 7 bases from J, with 25 bases in between.

The clonotype originates from an adult man with Graves' hyperthyroidism. The sequencing sample was made of peripheral blood or thyroid tissue (not recorded which). This chain connects TRBV20-1 to TRBJ2-7; D is perhaps TRBD1 (5 bases). The CDR3 nucleotides are TGCAGTGCCTTCTCCCTTAGCAGGGCGGCGCGGGAGCAGTACTTC. Amino acids: CSAFSLSRAAREQYF.